The next 27 T cell receptor beta chains were all read from a single sample in a study of OX40 agonist ivuxolimab in advanced cancers. Clones were read by immunoSEQ multiplex PCR, and TCRdb kept only the in-frame ones, dropping some. The table records roughly 100,000 clones, roughly 84% of them present only once. This specimen consisted of CD4+ or CD8+ T cells sorted from blood, obtained in a trial of the OX40 agonist ivuxolimab. These receptors originate from an adult with an advanced solid tumor such as melanoma, head and neck, liver or kidney cancer.

The V and J genes are TRBV19 and TRBJ2-1, with 12 bases matching TRBD2. CDR1 and CDR2 from the germline V gene are LNHDA and SQIVND (reference sequence). V shed 6 bases, J shed 4 bases, and the junction held 7 bases outside the gene matches. This CDR3 comprises 16 residues. CDR3 loop: CASSRATSGGYNEQFF. The CDR3 region has the DNA TGTGCCAGTAGCCGCGCGACTAGCGGGGGTTACAATGAGCAGTTCTTC.

The rearrangement links TRBV5-1 to TRBJ2-3; 14 positions agree with TRBD2. CDR3 length: 14 residues. V shed 4 bases, J shed 10 bases, and the junction held 5 bases outside the gene matches. Germline loops: CDR1 SGHRS, CDR2 YFSETQ. This CDR3 reads CASSRLAGGSSQYF. Here the CDR3 DNA reads TGCGCCAGCAGCCGACTAGCGGGGGGGTCTTCGCAGTATTTT.

The chain links TRBV9 to TRBJ1-2; the D gene is possibly TRBD1 (6 bases). Deletions cut 3 bases from V and 0 bases from J, with 12 bases between. This CDR3 contains 15 residues. The germline V gene encodes CDR1 SGDLS and CDR2 YYNGEE. CDR3 sequence reads: CASSAGQNSNYGYTF. The CDR3 DNA reads TGTGCCAGCAGCGCCGGACAGAATTCTAACTATGGCTACACCTTC.

This chain connects TRBV27 to TRBJ2-7; D not certain. Deletions cut 4 bases from V and 0 bases from J, with 16 bases between. The CDR3 is 16 residues long. Germline V gives CDR1 MNHEY, CDR2 SMNVEV (reference sequence). The DNA of the CDR3 is TGTGCCAGCAGTTCCCCAGGCGGCGGCAGCTCCTACGAGCAGTACTTC. This codes for CASSSPGGGSSYEQYF.

This clone showed up just once. This rearrangement joins TRBV5-6 to TRBJ1-1; D gene uncertain. The CDR3 has 16 residues. Germline-derived CDR1 and CDR2 are SGHDT and YYEEEE. Trimming stripped 0 bases from V and 0 bases from J, with 12 bases between. The CDR3 region is CASSLDGVGMNTEAFF. Written as DNA, the CDR3 is TGTGCCAGCAGCTTGGACGGGGTAGGCATGAACACTGAAGCTTTCTTT.

The chain couples TRBV18 to TRBJ2-1; D assignment may be TRBD1 or TRBD2 (6 bases each). This CDR3 is 17 amino acids long. The germline CDR1 and CDR2 sequences are KGHSH and LQKENI. V was shortened by 3 bases and J by 2 bases, with 17 bases between the two germline ends. The chain's CDR3 is CASSPRGPSGTYNEQFF. CDR3 in DNA: TGTGCCAGCTCACCCCGGGGGCCGAGCGGTACCTACAATGAGCAGTTCTTC.

This rearrangement joins TRBV7-2 to TRBJ2-2; D is unresolved. Trimming left V 5 bases short and J 1 base short, with 14 bases between. This CDR3 has 16 residues. The germline V gene encodes CDR1 SGHTA and CDR2 FQGNSA. CDR3 amino acids: CASSPSTVQNTGELFF. CDR3 coding DNA: TGTGCCAGCAGCCCTTCGACGGTGCAGAACACCGGGGAGCTGTTTTTT.

The chain employs TRBV5-4 and TRBJ2-5, with 8 bases fitting TRBD2. The junction had 3 bases not matched to a gene; V was cut back by 4 bases and J by 4 bases. Germline V gene lookup returns CDR1 SGHNT and CDR2 YYREEE (reference sequence). The CDR3 runs to 13 residues. CDR3 sequence reads: CASSHRGGETQYF. As DNA, the CDR3 is TGTGCCAGCAGCCACCGGGGGGGAGAGACCCAGTACTTC.

The count of this clone is one. This sequence joins TRBV5-1 and TRBJ1-1, with D perhaps TRBD1 (6 bases). The CDR3 covers 13 residues. The germline V gene encodes CDR1 SGHRS and CDR2 YFSETQ. V was cut by 4 bases and J by 6 bases, with 13 bases left in between. Written as DNA, the CDR3 is TGCGCCAGCAGCGCCCGCAGGGGCGCTGAAGCTTTCTTT. As protein: CASSARRGAEAFF.

The chain joins TRBV7-9 to TRBJ1-2; 9 nucleotides agree with TRBD1. V dropped 5 bases and J dropped 5; count of bases not matched to a gene: 9. From germline, CDR1 is SEHNR and CDR2 FQNEAQ (reference sequence). The CDR3 consists of 15 residues. CDR3 sequence reads: CASSPQQGAQYGYTF. Written as DNA, the CDR3 is TGTGCCAGCAGCCCCCAACAGGGGGCCCAATATGGCTACACCTTC.

This clone was counted a few times. The J gene is TRBJ1-5, the V gene TRBV19, with 9 bases fitting TRBD1. The V segment lost 3 bases and the J segment 5 bases; nucleotides outside the gene matches: 8. Germline-derived CDR1 and CDR2 are LNHDA and SQIVND (reference sequence). The CDR3 contains 16 residues. DNA of the CDR3: TGTGCCAGTAGTATCCGGGACAGGGAATTAGATCAGCCCCAGCATTTT. Translating gives CASSIRDRELDQPQHF.

The chain is built from TRBV30 and TRBJ1-2; 8 bases are shared with TRBD1. Germline assignment: CDR1 GTSNPN and CDR2 SVGIG (reference sequence). V was clipped by 4 bases and J by 13 bases; unmatched bases: 17. CDR3 length: 14 amino acids. This CDR3 is CAWIPETGVSNFTF. CDR3 DNA sequence: TGTGCCTGGATCCCGGAGACAGGGGTTTCCAATTTCACCTTC.

V usage is TRBV5-1 and J usage is TRBJ1-1; no definite D call. V was shortened by 0 bases and J by 6 bases, with 9 bases between the two germline ends. The germline CDR1 and CDR2 sequences are SGHRS and YFSETQ. The CDR3 has 13 residues. CDR3 sequence (DNA): TGCGCCAGCAGCTTGGAGGGCGGCCCTGAAGCTTTCTTT. Protein sequence: CASSLEGGPEAFF.

The chain uses TRBV7-2 and TRBJ2-1; tentatively, D is TRBD2 (6 bases). Trimming pared 4 bases from V and 7 bases from J, leaving 14 bases between. This CDR3 is 14 amino acids long. The germline CDR1 and CDR2 sequences are SGHTA and FQGNSA. CDR3 amino acids: CASSSPGLRNEQFF. Here the CDR3 DNA reads TGTGCCAGCAGCTCCCCGGGACTCCGAAATGAGCAGTTCTTC.

The chain carries TRBV4-3 and TRBJ1-5; the D is unclear. This CDR3 is 14 amino acids long. The V end was cut by 1 base, the J end by 10 bases, with 14 bases between. The germline CDR1 and CDR2 sequences are LGHNA and YSLEER. The CDR3: CASSQARGRGPQHF. The CDR3 DNA reads TGCGCCAGCAGCCAAGCCCGCGGTCGGGGTCCCCAGCATTTT.

This clone turned up a few times. This chain connects TRBV19 to TRBJ1-5, with D possibly matching TRBD1 (5 bases). V was pared by 7 bases and J by 3 bases, with 13 bases between. Per germline, CDR1 LNHDA and CDR2 SQIVND (reference sequence). This CDR3 spans 14 amino acids. The CDR3 reads CASITAGVNQPQHF. The CDR3 nucleotides read TGTGCCAGTATTACGGCGGGGGTCAATCAGCCCCAGCATTTT.

The V and J genes are TRBV19 and TRBJ2-7; 7 bases match TRBD2. The J call may be incorrect, as the DNA end agrees better with TRBJ2-5. The CDR3 covers 13 residues. Looked up from germline, CDR1 is LNHDA and CDR2 is SQIVND (reference sequence). CDR3 nucleotides: TGTGCCAGTAGTGCAGAGCGGGGACAGACCCAGTACTTC. Its protein is CASSAERGQTQYF.

V gene TRBV7-3 combines with J gene TRBJ2-1; D may be TRBD1 (5 bases). V lost 2 bases and J 6 bases, leaving 14 bases between the germline ends. Germline V CDR1 and CDR2: SGHTA, FQGTGA. The CDR3 contains 15 residues. The CDR3 spells CASSLDDRPINEQFF. Written as DNA, the CDR3 is TGTGCCAGCAGCTTAGACGACAGACCTATCAATGAGCAGTTCTTC.

This sequence joins TRBV7-2 and TRBJ1-3; 10 bases are shared with TRBD1. V lost 5 bases and J lost 0; bases outside the gene matches: 4. This CDR3 is built from 16 residues. CDR1 SGHTA and CDR2 FQGNSA come from the germline V gene. CDR3 in amino acids: CASSETGGHSGNTIYF. CDR3 sequence (DNA): TGTGCCAGCAGCGAGACAGGGGGCCACTCTGGAAACACCATATATTTT.

The genes are TRBV15 and TRBJ2-7; D remains unclear. In germline, CDR1 is LNHNV, CDR2 YYDKDF (reference sequence). This CDR3 region has 15 residues. Trimming took 0 bases from V and 0 from J, leaving 9 bases between them. The CDR3 region is CATSRDRALSYEQYF. CDR3 nucleotides: TGTGCCACCAGCAGAGATCGGGCACTCTCCTACGAGCAGTACTTC.

This chain links TRBV18 with TRBJ2-4; perhaps D is TRBD1 or TRBD2 (5 bases each). This CDR3 spans 12 amino acids. CDR1 and CDR2 from the germline V gene are KGHSH and LQKENI. Trimming removed 2 bases from V and 8 bases from J, with 7 bases in between. The CDR3 loop reads CASSPLGHIQYF. As DNA, the CDR3 is TGTGCCAGCTCACCATTGGGACACATTCAGTACTTC. Full variable domain (missing parts from reference TRBV18 and TRBJ2-4): NAGVMQNPRHLVRRRGQEARLRCSPMKGHSHVYWYRQLPEEGLKFMVYLQKENIIDESGMPKERFSAEFPKEGPSILRIQQVVRGDSAAYFCASSPLGHIQYFGAGTRLSVL.

The V gene is TRBV5-4, the J gene TRBJ2-3, with 14 bases aligning to TRBD2. The CDR3 extends over 18 amino acids. The V gene end was trimmed by 0 bases and the J gene end by 1 base; junction bases not matched to a gene: 4. Per germline, CDR1 SGHNT and CDR2 YYREEE (reference sequence). CDR3 loop: CASSLGLAGGLGTDTQYF. CDR3 DNA: TGTGCCAGCAGCTTGGGACTAGCGGGGGGGCTTGGCACAGATACGCAGTATTTT.

This chain connects TRBV5-5 to TRBJ1-6, with 7 positions matching TRBD1. In germline, CDR1 is SGHKS, CDR2 YYEKEE (reference sequence). V shed 5 bases and J 8 bases; nucleotides not matched to a gene: 10. CDR3 length equals 15 residues. CDR3 loop: CASRSTGWFDSPLHF. The CDR3 region has the DNA TGTGCCAGCAGATCGACAGGGTGGTTCGATTCACCCCTCCACTTT.

The chain couples TRBV6-4 to TRBJ1-2; 7 nucleotides line up with TRBD1. The CDR3 runs to 14 residues. Germline V gives CDR1 MRHNA, CDR2 SNTAGT. With 4 bases clipped from V and 7 bases from J, the junction kept 9 bases outside the gene matches. The CDR3 is CASSGTGPVGGYTF. The CDR3 region has the DNA TGTGCCAGCAGTGGGACAGGTCCGGTCGGTGGCTACACCTTC.

The count of this clone is one. The chain is built from TRBV5-1 and TRBJ2-5; D is perhaps TRBD2 (5 bases). Trimming removed 0 bases from V and 5 bases from J, with 17 bases in between. The germline gives CDR1 SGHRS, CDR2 YFSETQ. The CDR3 extends over 16 amino acids. CDR3 nucleotide sequence: TGCGCCAGCAGCTTGGCCTCGACTGCCTCGGGGGAGACCCAGTACTTC. It yields the protein CASSLASTASGETQYF.

The chain combines TRBV18 with TRBJ1-2; no firm D call. Trimming cost V 0 bases and J 7 bases, with 15 bases left between them. Germline V gives CDR1 KGHSH, CDR2 LQKENI. This CDR3 comprises 15 residues. The DNA of the CDR3 is TGTGCCAGCTCACCACCGATCAAGCCGGGCTCTGGCTACACCTTC. Translation gives CASSPPIKPGSGYTF.

The gene calls are TRBV7-2 and TRBJ1-3; TRBD1 matches at 8 bases. Germline assignment: CDR1 SGHTA and CDR2 FQGNSA. V was pared by 4 bases and J by 2 bases, with 1 base of the junction left unmatched. The CDR3 runs to 14 residues. CDR3 loop: CASSSQGAGNTIYF. DNA for the CDR3: TGTGCCAGCAGCTCACAGGGGGCTGGAAACACCATATATTTT.